This T cell receptor beta chain was found in a study of CD8 T cells in ankylosing spondylitis. Study-wide results and caveats: The authors reported significant enrichment of disease-linked clones in matched ankylosing spondylitis synovial fluid. Relatively rare in peripheral blood, disease-linked clones were also CD8+. Certain motif variants had earlier appeared in reactive arthritis synovial fluid and blood.

This CDR3 comprises 14 residues. The V segment lost 6 bases and the J segment 5 bases; nucleotides outside the gene matches: 5. Germline CDR1 and CDR2: MNHNS and SASEGT. As to this clonotype: Antigen specificity is unknown.

Using quantitative 5'-RACE with molecular barcodes, the authors made TCR beta libraries. In TCRdb, the 5' RACE reads were re-called with MiXCR into one record per CDR3 protein. Altogether about 360,000 distinct CDR3 sequences are present, roughly 22% being singletons, with the ten largest covering over 10%. The material sequenced was blood, either unsorted or a sorted T cell fraction (not recorded which). This clonotype was obtained from a male donor with ankylosing spondylitis or in good health (not recorded which). The chain couples TRBV6-1 to TRBJ2-2; 8 bases match TRBD2. The CDR3 sequence: CASRPGGWTGELFF. CDR3 coding DNA: TGTGCCAGCAGACCGGGGGGGTGGACCGGGGAGCTGTTTTTT.